These 4 T cell receptor beta chains originate from one sample sequenced in a study of T-cell memory formation after mild COVID-19. MiXCR, run by TCRdb on the 5' RACE reads, gives a single entry per CDR3 protein. The sample yields around 340,000 distinct CDR3 sequences, approximately 13% seen once. The sample taken for sequencing was PBMCs or a T cell subset sorted from them (not recorded which). The receptors were sampled from a man aged 18 to 35 who had mild COVID-19 (a few samples of this study predate the infection). Cell type and time point are not known.

This clonotype was observed many times. The chain uses TRBV2 and TRBJ2-3; D is uncertain. V was shortened by 6 bases and J by 3 bases, with 7 bases between the two germline ends. This CDR3 comprises 12 residues. Germline V lookup: CDR1 SNHLY, CDR2 FYNNEI. CDR3 sequence: CASRRETDTQYF. In nucleotides, the CDR3 is TGTGCCAGCAGAAGAGAAACAGATACGCAGTATTTT.

The V and J genes are TRBV12-3 or TRBV12-4 and TRBJ2-1; 14 bases align to TRBD2. V shed 5 bases and J 5 bases; nucleotides not matched to a gene: 2. CDR3 length: 15 residues. This CDR3 reads CASSPGLAGDNEQFF. CDR3 nucleotide sequence: TGTGCCAGCAGTCCGGGACTAGCGGGGGACAATGAGCAGTTCTTC.

This clonotype occurred a few times. This chain joins TRBV20-1 and TRBJ2-3; 8 nucleotides match TRBD2. J lost 3 bases, V lost 8 bases, and 4 bases had no gene match. The CDR3 is 12 amino acids. Per germline, CDR1 DFQATT and CDR2 SNEGSKA (reference sequence). CDR3 sequence (DNA): TGCAGTCCGGGACTAGGGACAGATACGCAGTATTTT. Translation gives CSPGLGTDTQYF.

Only a few counts were recorded for this clonotype. The gene calls are TRBV2 and TRBJ2-5; D unclear. Per the germline V gene, CDR1 is SNHLY and CDR2 is FYNNEI. Trimming removed 6 bases at V and 1 base at J, with 15 bases between. The CDR3 consists of 15 residues. This CDR3 is CASRESGWPQETQYF. The CDR3 coding sequence is TGTGCCAGCAGAGAATCCGGGTGGCCCCAAGAGACCCAGTACTTC. Variable domain in full (rest from reference TRBV2 and TRBJ2-5): EPEVTQTPSHQVTQMGQEVILRCVPISNHLYFYWYRQILGQKVEFLVSFYNNEISEKSEIFDDQFSVERPDGSNFTLKIRSTKLEDSAMYFCASRESGWPQETQYFGPGTRLLVL.